These 2 T cell receptor beta chains were all obtained from the same sample, sequenced in a study of cytomegalovirus exposure and HLA in healthy donors. The PCR used 60 Vbeta and 13 Jbeta primers. Using immunoSEQ multiplex PCR, the repertoire was profiled, and TCRdb retains in-frame clones only, with some absent. The sample shows roughly 120,000 clones, about 79% of them seen only once. Sequencing used PBMCs. Source of these receptors: a woman aged 18-29 years in good health and CMV-seronegative.

V gene TRBV15 combines with J gene TRBJ1-1, with TRBD1 as a possible D gene (6 bases). The CDR3 loop spans 15 amino acids. Per germline, CDR1 LNHNV and CDR2 YYDKDF (reference sequence). The germline V and J ends were trimmed by 0 bases and 5 bases, with 13 bases remaining between them. The CDR3 spells CATSRDRRGGTEAFF. The CDR3 DNA follows: TGTGCCACCAGCAGAGATCGCAGGGGAGGGACTGAAGCTTTCTTT.

V gene TRBV30 combines with J gene TRBJ1-6; 7 bases line up with TRBD1. V dropped 3 bases and J dropped 9; count of bases not matched to a gene: 5. The CDR3 loop spans 13 amino acids. The germline V gene encodes CDR1 GTSNPN and CDR2 SVGIG (reference sequence). The DNA of the CDR3 is TGTGCCTGGAGGCAAGGGGGCTCTTCACCCCTCCACTTT. It codes for CAWRQGGSSPLHF.